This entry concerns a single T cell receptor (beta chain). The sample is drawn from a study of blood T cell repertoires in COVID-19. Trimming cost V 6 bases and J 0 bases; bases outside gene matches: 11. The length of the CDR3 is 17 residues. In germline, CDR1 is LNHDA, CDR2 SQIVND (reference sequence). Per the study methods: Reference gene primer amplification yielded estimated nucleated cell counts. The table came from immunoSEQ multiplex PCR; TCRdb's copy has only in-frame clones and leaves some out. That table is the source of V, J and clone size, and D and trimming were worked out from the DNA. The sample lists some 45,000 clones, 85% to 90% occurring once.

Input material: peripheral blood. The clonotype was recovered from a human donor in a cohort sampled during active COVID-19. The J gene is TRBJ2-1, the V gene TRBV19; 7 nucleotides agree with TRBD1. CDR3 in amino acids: CASRLRQGVASYNEQFF. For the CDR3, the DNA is TGTGCCAGTAGACTCAGGCAGGGGGTAGCCTCCTACAATGAGCAGTTCTTC.